A single sample is the source of the 11 T cell receptor beta chains below, sequenced in a study of T-cell memory formation after mild COVID-19. One entry per CDR3 protein results from TCRdb running MiXCR on the 5' RACE reads. The repertoire consists of fewer than 700,000 distinct CDR3 sequences, with about 20% occurring once and the leading ten covering under 8.5%. The specimen was PBMCs or a T cell subset sorted from them (not recorded which). The receptors shown here come from an adult woman who had mild COVID-19 (a few samples of this study predate the infection). Cell type and time point are not known.

This clonotype was counted only a few times. The chain joins TRBV7-3 to TRBJ2-5; 11 positions agree with TRBD2. This CDR3 contains 14 residues. CDR1 and CDR2 (germline): SGHTA, FQGTGA. Germline trimming cut 5 bases from V and 5 bases from J; bases unmatched to any gene: 4. This CDR3 reads CASSHRTSGETQYF. As DNA, the CDR3 is TGTGCCAGCAGCCACAGGACTAGCGGGGAGACCCAGTACTTC. The full variable domain, with the rest looked up from reference TRBV7-3 and TRBJ2-5, is GAGVSQTPSNKVTEKGKYVELRCDPISGHTALYWYRQSLGQGPEFLIYFQGTGAADDSGLPNDRFFAVRPEGSVSTLKIQRTERGDSAVYLCASSHRTSGETQYFGPGTRLLVL.

This clonotype was found a few times. V usage is TRBV11-2 and J usage is TRBJ2-2; 9 bases map to TRBD1. CDR1 and CDR2 (germline): SGHAT, FQNNGV. Unmatched junction bases numbered 12, after V lost 5 bases and J lost 8 bases. The CDR3 is 16 residues long. The CDR3 DNA sequence: TGTGCCAGCAGCCTCGGACAGGGGATCTTAACGGGGGAGCTGTTTTTT. As protein: CASSLGQGILTGELFF.

This chain uses TRBV20-1 with TRBJ1-5; 7 bases are a match to TRBD1. Germline CDR1 reads DFQATT; CDR2 reads SNEGSKA (reference sequence). The CDR3 consists of 14 residues. Unmatched junction bases numbered 5, after V lost 6 bases and J lost 0 bases. The CDR3 loop reads CSAGGQYSNQPQHF. The CDR3 nucleotides read TGCAGTGCCGGGGGACAGTATAGCAATCAGCCCCAGCATTTT.

The chain employs TRBV7-9 and TRBJ2-7; D remains unclear. The V end lost 5 bases, the J end lost 2 bases, and 10 bases lay between the germline ends. The CDR3 consists of 13 residues. Per germline, CDR1 SEHNR and CDR2 FQNEAQ (reference sequence). In DNA, the CDR3 is TGTGCCAGCAGCCTGCATGCCCCCTACGAGCAGTACTTC. Residues: CASSLHAPYEQYF.

The chain uses TRBV6-1 and TRBJ1-2; 8 bases line up with TRBD1. Germline assignment: CDR1 MNHNS and CDR2 SASEGT. The CDR3 runs 14 residues. The V and J ends lost 6 bases and 4 bases, in that order; junction bases with no gene match: 7. CDR3 residues: CASSTGGGGYGYTF. For the CDR3, the DNA is TGTGCCAGCAGCACAGGGGGAGGAGGCTATGGCTACACCTTC.

This chain joins TRBV3-1 and TRBJ2-3, with D unclear. Trimming left V 1 base short and J 3 bases short, with 11 bases between. Per the germline V gene, CDR1 is LGHDT and CDR2 is YNNKEL (reference sequence). The CDR3 has 15 amino acids. The CDR3 DNA reads TGTGCCAGCAGCCAAGGATTGGCAAGGACAGATACGCAGTATTTT. It encodes CASSQGLARTDTQYF.

In this sample, this clonotype turned up a few times. This CDR3 is CASSRAGPSTDTQYF. The CDR3 DNA is TGCGCCAGCAGCCGCGCGGGACCGAGCACAGATACGCAGTATTTT. The chain has TRBV5-1 and TRBJ2-3; tentative D call: TRBD2 (6 bases). CDR3 length equals 15 residues. Germline CDR1 SGHRS, CDR2 YFSETQ. With 4 bases removed from V and 0 bases from J, the gap between germline ends came to 12 bases.

The chain carries TRBV3-1 and TRBJ1-1; D is perhaps TRBD1 (6 bases). This CDR3 has 14 amino acids. In germline, CDR1 is LGHDT, CDR2 YNNKEL (reference sequence). The ends were cut back, 3 bases at V and 5 bases at J, with 13 bases in the middle. The CDR3 protein is CASSHLGGQTEAFF. DNA for the CDR3: TGTGCCAGCAGCCACCTGGGGGGCCAGACTGAAGCTTTCTTT.

This clonotype has just a few counts. This chain uses TRBV18 with TRBJ2-2, with TRBD1 matching 8 bases. The CDR3 sequence is 17 residues long. The V segment lost 3 bases and the J segment 2 bases; nucleotides outside the gene matches: 8. Germline V gene data show CDR1 as KGHSH and CDR2 as LQKENI. As DNA, the CDR3 is TGTGCCAGCTCACCGTACTCCAGGGGGCGTAACACCGGGGAGCTGTTTTTT. This gives the protein CASSPYSRGRNTGELFF. The whole variable domain, remainder taken from reference TRBV18 and TRBJ2-2, is NAGVMQNPRHLVRRRGQEARLRCSPMKGHSHVYWYRQLPEEGLKFMVYLQKENIIDESGMPKERFSAEFPKEGPSILRIQQVVRGDSAAYFCASSPYSRGRNTGELFFGEGSRLTVL.

This clonotype has ten or more counts. The CDR3 coding sequence is TGCGCCAGCAGCTTGGCCAGGGGACGTGGAGATACGCAGTATTTT. Protein: CASSLARGRGDTQYF. The rearrangement uses TRBV5-1 and TRBJ2-3; weak D call: TRBD1 (6 bases). CDR1 SGHRS and CDR2 YFSETQ come from the germline V gene. The CDR3 is 15 amino acids. V lost 0 bases and J lost 5, with 13 bases in between. The full variable domain, with the rest looked up from reference TRBV5-1 and TRBJ2-3, is KAGVTQTPRYLIKTRGQQVTLSCSPISGHRSVSWYQQTPGQGLQFLFEYFSETQRNKGNFPGRFSGRQFSNSRSEMNVSTLELGDSALYLCASSLARGRGDTQYFGPGTRLTVL.

This clonotype was seen only a few times. The chain is built from TRBV24-1 and TRBJ2-3; no firm D call. Deletions cut 1 base from V and 5 bases from J, with 9 bases between. The CDR3 covers 14 residues. CDR1 and CDR2 (germline): KGHDR, SFDVKD. The CDR3 coding sequence is TGTGCCACCAGTGATTTCGGGTTAAAAGATACGCAGTATTTT. Translation: CATSDFGLKDTQYF.